One and the same sample provided the 13 T cell receptor beta chains below, sequenced in a study of identifying expanded T cells in peripheral blood. TCRdb keeps only in-frame clones here, not all; method: immunoSEQ multiplex PCR. The data hold about 100,000 clones, with around 88% observed a single time. Sequencing was carried out using blood. Every receptor here comes from a person aged 18 to 75 in good health.

To note about this clone: Other nucleotide sequences in the sample specify the same CDR3. The chain has TRBV30 and TRBJ2-7; the D gene is possibly TRBD1 (6 bases). Germline V CDR1 and CDR2: GTSNPN, SVGIG (reference sequence). The CDR3 loop spans 12 amino acids. With 0 bases removed from V and 3 bases from J, the gap between germline ends came to 6 bases. CDR3 sequence reads: CAWSVQGYEQYF. The CDR3 DNA reads as TGTGCCTGGAGTGTACAGGGCTACGAGCAGTACTTC. Together with reference TRBV30 and TRBJ2-7, the CDR3 gives the full variable domain: SQTIHQWPATLVQPVGSPLSLECTVEGTSNPNLYWYRQAAGRGLQLLFYSVGIGQISSEVPQNLSASRPQDRQFILSSKKLLLSDSGFYLCAWSVQGYEQYFGPGTRLTVT.

Written as DNA, the CDR3 is TGTGCCAGCTCACCACCGTTGATACGGCACCAAGAGACCCAGTACTTC. Translation gives CASSPPLIRHQETQYF. V and J are TRBV18 and TRBJ2-5; D uncertain. The CDR3 consists of 16 residues. V was clipped by 0 bases and J by 0 bases, with 11 bases between them. Germline V gene lookup returns CDR1 KGHSH and CDR2 LQKENI.

The chain is built from TRBV9 and TRBJ2-6; 7 positions match TRBD2. The CDR3 runs 18 residues. Germline CDR1 is SGDLS and CDR2 is YYNGEE. The V and J ends lost 4 bases and 0 bases, in that order; junction bases with no gene match: 10. In DNA, the CDR3 is TGTGCCAGCAGCTGGGGAGGGACGGAAGACTCTGGGGCCAACGTCCTGACTTTC. Protein: CASSWGGTEDSGANVLTF. Full variable domain (rest looked up from reference TRBV9 and TRBJ2-6): DSGVTQTPKHLITATGQRVTLRCSPRSGDLSVYWYQQSLDQGLQFLIQYYNGEERAKGNILERFSAQQFPDLHSELNLSSLELGDSALYFCASSWGGTEDSGANVLTFGAGSRLTVL.

The gene calls are TRBV6-5 and TRBJ2-7, with a tentative D call TRBD2 (5 bases). Germline CDR1 reads MNHEY; CDR2 reads SVGAGI. Deletions cut 7 bases from V and 4 bases from J, with 8 bases between. This CDR3 contains 11 residues. CDR3 region: CASKREYEQYF. CDR3 nucleotide sequence: TGTGCCAGCAAGAGGGAGTACGAGCAGTACTTC.

V usage is TRBV28 and J usage is TRBJ2-7; D is unresolved. Trimming stripped 2 bases from V and 7 bases from J, with 9 bases between. CDR1 MDHEN and CDR2 SYDVKM come from the germline V gene. The CDR3 spans 12 residues. The CDR3 loop reads CASSLTTGEQYF. CDR3 bases: TGTGCCAGCAGTTTAACGACCGGGGAGCAGTACTTC.

The chain couples TRBV5-1 to TRBJ2-5; no reliable D call. V lost 2 bases, J lost 1 base, and 6 bases lay in between. Germline V gene data show CDR1 as SGHRS and CDR2 as YFSETQ. This CDR3 has 13 residues. Written as DNA, the CDR3 is TGCGCCAGCAGCTTCACCCCCCAAGAGACCCAGTACTTC. This sequence encodes CASSFTPQETQYF. Based on the CDR3 plus reference TRBV5-1 and TRBJ2-5, the full variable domain is KAGVTQTPRYLIKTRGQQVTLSCSPISGHRSVSWYQQTPGQGLQFLFEYFSETQRNKGNFPGRFSGRQFSNSRSEMNVSTLELGDSALYLCASSFTPQETQYFGPGTRLLVL.

The chain uses TRBV28 and TRBJ2-1; weak D call: TRBD1 (5 bases). V lost 3 bases, J lost 2 bases, and 11 bases lay in between. Germline V CDR1 and CDR2: MDHEN, SYDVKM. The CDR3 sequence is 15 residues long. The DNA for the CDR3 is TGTGCCAGCAGTTTTCCGGCAGGGACCTACAATGAGCAGTTCTTC. It codes for CASSFPAGTYNEQFF.

CDR3 in amino acids: CASSAQGAYNSPLHF. The CDR3 DNA reads TGTGCCAGCAGCGCACAGGGGGCCTATAATTCACCCCTCCACTTT. The chain joins TRBV6-1 to TRBJ1-6; 8 bases are a match to TRBD1. After removal of 6 bases from V and 2 bases from J, the junction contained 3 bases not matched to a gene. The CDR3 has 15 amino acids. CDR1 is MNHNS, CDR2 SASEGT, per germline.

The gene calls are TRBV14 and TRBJ2-7, with 8 bases lining up with TRBD1. The CDR3 spans 15 residues. With V trimmed by 0 bases and J by 7 bases, 8 bases remained unmatched. CDR1 is SGHDN, CDR2 FVKESK, per germline. CDR3 in DNA: TGTGCCAGCAGCCAAGATGCGGCAGGGGGCCGGGAGCAGTACTTC. It translates to CASSQDAAGGREQYF.

The chain has TRBV6-6 and TRBJ2-7; tentative D call: TRBD1 (7 bases). The CDR3 has 15 amino acids. With 4 bases removed from V and 0 bases from J, the gap between germline ends came to 13 bases. The germline V gene encodes CDR1 MNHNY and CDR2 SVGAGI (reference sequence). For the CDR3, the DNA is TGTGCCAGCAGTTTCCGACAGGGAGGCTCCTACGAGCAGTACTTC. The encoded protein is CASSFRQGGSYEQYF.

V usage is TRBV4-1 and J usage is TRBJ1-5; the match to TRBD1 covers 9 bases. V dropped 2 bases and J dropped 11; count of bases not matched to a gene: 19. Germline CDR1 reads MGHRA; CDR2 reads YSYEKL. The length of the CDR3 is 18 residues. The CDR3 loop is CASSQQAGTGGKRSAQHF. As DNA, the CDR3 is TGCGCCAGCAGCCAACAAGCAGGAACAGGGGGCAAAAGATCAGCCCAGCATTTT.

The V and J genes are TRBV28 and TRBJ1-2, with TRBD1 matching over 9 bases. The junction had 5 bases not matched to a gene; V was cut back by 6 bases and J by 3 bases. The germline V gene has CDR1 MDHEN and CDR2 SYDVKM. The CDR3 loop spans 14 amino acids. The CDR3 DNA sequence: TGTGCCAGCAGGTCCGGGACAGGGTACTATGGCTACACCTTC. Protein sequence: CASRSGTGYYGYTF.

The chain uses TRBV2 and TRBJ2-3; D is undetermined. The V gene lost 6 bases and the J gene lost 2 bases, with 12 bases spanning the gap. Germline V lookup: CDR1 SNHLY, CDR2 FYNNEI. The CDR3 spans 14 residues. CDR3 bases: TGTGCCAGCAGCTTTGTGGGGTCCACAGATACGCAGTATTTT. This encodes CASSFVGSTDTQYF.